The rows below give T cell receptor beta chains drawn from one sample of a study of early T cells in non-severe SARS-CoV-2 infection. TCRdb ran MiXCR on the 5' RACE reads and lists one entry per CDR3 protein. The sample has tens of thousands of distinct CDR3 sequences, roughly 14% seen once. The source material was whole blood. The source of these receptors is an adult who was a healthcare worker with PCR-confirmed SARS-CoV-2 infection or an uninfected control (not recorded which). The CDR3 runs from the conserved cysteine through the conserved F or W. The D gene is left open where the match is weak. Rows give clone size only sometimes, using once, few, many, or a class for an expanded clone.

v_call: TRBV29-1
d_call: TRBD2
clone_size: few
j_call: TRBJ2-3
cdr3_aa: CSVDGLADNTDTQYF
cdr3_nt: TGCAGCGTCGACGGACTAGCAGATAACACAGATACGCAGTATTTT

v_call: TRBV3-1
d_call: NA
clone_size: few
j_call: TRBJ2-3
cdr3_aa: CASSQGEGLGDTQYF
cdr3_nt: TGTGCCAGCAGCCAAGGAGAGGGGCTGGGAGATACGCAGTATTTT

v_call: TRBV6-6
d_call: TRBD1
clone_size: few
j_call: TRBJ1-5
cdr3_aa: CASSPDRAQPQHF
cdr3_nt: TGTGCCAGCAGCCCCGACAGGGCTCAGCCCCAGCATTTT

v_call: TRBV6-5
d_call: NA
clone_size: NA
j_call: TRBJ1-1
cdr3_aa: CASSRGGGTEAFF
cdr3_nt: TGTGCCAGCAGCCGCGGGGGGGGCACTGAAGCTTTCTTT

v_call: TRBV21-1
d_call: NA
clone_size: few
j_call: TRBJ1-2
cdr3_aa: CASSKKNRQTNYGYTF
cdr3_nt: TGTGCCAGCAGCAAAAAGAACAGGCAGACTAACTATGGCTACACCTTC

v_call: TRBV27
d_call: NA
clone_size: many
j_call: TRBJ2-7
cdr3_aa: CASSPRAFEYEQYF
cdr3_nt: TGTGCCAGCAGTCCAAGGGCCTTTGAGTACGAGCAGTACTTC

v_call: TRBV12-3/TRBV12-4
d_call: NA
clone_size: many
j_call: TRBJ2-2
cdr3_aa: CASTLAGAGTGELFF
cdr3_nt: TGTGCCAGCACCTTGGCAGGGGCAGGCACCGGGGAGCTGTTTTTT

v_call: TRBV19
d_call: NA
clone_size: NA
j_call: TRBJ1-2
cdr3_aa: CASSFTSTEGYTF
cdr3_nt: TGTGCCAGTAGTTTCACTTCGACAGAGGGCTACACCTTC

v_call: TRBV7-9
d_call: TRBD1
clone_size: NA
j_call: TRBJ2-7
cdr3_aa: CASSIGYRGPYEQYF
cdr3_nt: TGTGCCAGCAGCATAGGTTACAGGGGCCCCTACGAGCAGTACTTC

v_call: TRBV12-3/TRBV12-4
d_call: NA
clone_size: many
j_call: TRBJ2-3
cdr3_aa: CASSLRWGTQYF
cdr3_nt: TGTGCCAGCAGTTTGAGGTGGGGTACGCAGTATTTT